The 4 T cell receptor beta chains reported below all come from one sample, sequenced in a study of cytomegalovirus exposure and HLA in healthy donors. Amplification used 60 Vbeta primers and 13 Jbeta primers. The repertoire was sequenced with immunoSEQ multiplex PCR; TCRdb's copy has only in-frame clones and lacks some. The data show roughly 180,000 clones, with around three quarters seen just once and 2.5% held by the top ten. The specimen was PBMCs. The receptors come from a woman aged 25-40 years in good health and CMV-seropositive.

The chain combines TRBV18 with TRBJ1-4; D call uncertain. From germline, CDR1 is KGHSH and CDR2 LQKENI. The CDR3 runs 14 residues. V lost 2 bases, J lost 8 bases, and 12 bases lay in between. This CDR3 is CASSPGSGIEKLFF. DNA of the CDR3: TGTGCCAGCTCACCAGGGTCAGGTATCGAAAAACTGTTTTTT.

This clone was detected a few times. The chain joins TRBV27 to TRBJ1-6; TRBD1 matches at 7 bases. This CDR3 has 14 residues. Germline values: CDR1 MNHEY, CDR2 SMNVEV (reference sequence). V shed 2 bases and J 8 bases; nucleotides not matched to a gene: 3. This CDR3 is CASSLRDRDSPLHF. As DNA, the CDR3 is TGTGCCAGCAGTTTACGAGACAGGGATTCACCCCTCCACTTT.

The chain recombines TRBV7-9 with TRBJ2-1; 9 nucleotides line up with TRBD1. The V gene end was trimmed by 6 bases and the J gene end by 7 bases; junction bases not matched to a gene: 10. Germline CDR1 reads SEHNR; CDR2 reads FQNEAQ (reference sequence). This CDR3 comprises 15 residues. The CDR3 protein is CASRAGTGRGNEQFF. The CDR3 coding sequence is TGTGCCAGCAGGGCAGGGACAGGGAGAGGGAATGAGCAGTTCTTC.

The chain links TRBV5-6 to TRBJ2-5; unclear D gene. The CDR3 has 11 residues. Germline-derived CDR1 and CDR2 are SGHDT and YYEEEE. Trimming stripped 1 base from V and 4 bases from J, with 2 bases between. The CDR3 nucleotides read TGTGCCAGCAGCTTGCGAGAGACCCAGTACTTC. Translating it yields CASSLRETQYF.